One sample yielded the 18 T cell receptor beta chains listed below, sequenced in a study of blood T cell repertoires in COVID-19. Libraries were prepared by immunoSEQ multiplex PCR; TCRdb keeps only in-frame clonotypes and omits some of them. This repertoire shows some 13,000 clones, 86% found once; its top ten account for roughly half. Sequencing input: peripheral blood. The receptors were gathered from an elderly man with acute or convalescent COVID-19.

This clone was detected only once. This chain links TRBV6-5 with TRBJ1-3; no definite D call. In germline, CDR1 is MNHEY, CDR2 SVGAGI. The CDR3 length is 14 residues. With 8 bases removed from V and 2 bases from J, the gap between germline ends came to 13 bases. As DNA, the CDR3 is TGTGCCAGCGGCTGGGGAGGGACTGGAAACACCATATATTTT. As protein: CASGWGGTGNTIYF.

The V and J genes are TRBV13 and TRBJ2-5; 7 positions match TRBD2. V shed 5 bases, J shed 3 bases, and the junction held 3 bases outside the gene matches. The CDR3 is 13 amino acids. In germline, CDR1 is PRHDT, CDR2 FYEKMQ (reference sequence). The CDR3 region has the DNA TGTGCCAGCAGCATGAGCGGGGAAGAGACCCAGTACTTC. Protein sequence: CASSMSGEETQYF.

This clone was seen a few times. CDR3 coding DNA: TGTGCCAGCAGCCGGTTTGCGGGTCAGCCCCAGCATTTT. Translating it yields CASSRFAGQPQHF. The chain combines TRBV14 with TRBJ1-5; D remains unclear. Per the germline V gene, CDR1 is SGHDN and CDR2 is FVKESK. The CDR3 covers 13 residues. V shed 4 bases and J shed 6 bases, with 10 bases lying between them.

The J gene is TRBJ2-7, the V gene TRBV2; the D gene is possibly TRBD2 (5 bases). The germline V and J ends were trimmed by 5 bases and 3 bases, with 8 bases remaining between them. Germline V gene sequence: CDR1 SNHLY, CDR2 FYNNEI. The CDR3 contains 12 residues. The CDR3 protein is CASSQDFYEQYF. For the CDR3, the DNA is TGTGCCAGCAGTCAGGACTTCTACGAGCAGTACTTC.

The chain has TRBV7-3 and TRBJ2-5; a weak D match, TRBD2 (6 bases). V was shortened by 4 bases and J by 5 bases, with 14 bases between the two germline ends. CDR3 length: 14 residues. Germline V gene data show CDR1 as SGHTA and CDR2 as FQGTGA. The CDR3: CASSSGGVGETQYF. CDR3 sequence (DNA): TGTGCCAGCAGCTCAGGAGGGGTTGGGGAGACCCAGTACTTC. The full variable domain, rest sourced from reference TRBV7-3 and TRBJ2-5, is GAGVSQTPSNKVTEKGKYVELRCDPISGHTALYWYRQSLGQGPEFLIYFQGTGAADDSGLPNDRFFAVRPEGSVSTLKIQRTERGDSAVYLCASSSGGVGETQYFGPGTRLLVL.

The CDR3 nucleotides are TGTGCCAGCAGCCCTGGACACGTTTTCGGCGAGCAGTACTTC. Protein: CASSPGHVFGEQYF. The J gene is TRBJ2-7, the V gene TRBV14; the D gene is possibly TRBD1 (5 bases). Per the germline V gene, CDR1 is SGHDN and CDR2 is FVKESK. The CDR3 extends over 14 amino acids. Trimming stripped 4 bases from V and 6 bases from J, with 16 bases between.

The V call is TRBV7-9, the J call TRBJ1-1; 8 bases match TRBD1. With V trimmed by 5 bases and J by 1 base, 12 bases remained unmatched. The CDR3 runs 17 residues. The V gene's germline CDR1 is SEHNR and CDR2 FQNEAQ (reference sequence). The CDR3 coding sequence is TGTGCCAGCAGCCCCGGACAGGGTTCGATTTGGAACACTGAAGCTTTCTTT. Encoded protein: CASSPGQGSIWNTEAFF.

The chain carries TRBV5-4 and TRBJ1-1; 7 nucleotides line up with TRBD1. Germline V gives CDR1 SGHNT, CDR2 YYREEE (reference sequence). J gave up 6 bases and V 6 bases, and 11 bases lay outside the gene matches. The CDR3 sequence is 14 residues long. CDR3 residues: CASKSGGTSPEAFF. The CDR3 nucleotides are TGTGCCAGCAAGTCAGGGGGGACGTCGCCTGAAGCTTTCTTT.

This CDR3 reads CASSLQETQYF. CDR3 in DNA: TGTGCCAGCAGCCTCCAAGAGACCCAGTACTTC. The chain combines TRBV7-2 with TRBJ2-5; D remains ambiguous. The CDR3 has 11 amino acids. Germline CDR1 SGHTA, CDR2 FQGNSA. The V and J ends lost 5 bases and 1 base respectively, with 2 bases between them.

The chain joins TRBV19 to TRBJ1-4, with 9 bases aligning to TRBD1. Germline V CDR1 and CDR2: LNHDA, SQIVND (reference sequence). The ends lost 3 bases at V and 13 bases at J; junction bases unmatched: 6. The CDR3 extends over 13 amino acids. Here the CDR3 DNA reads TGTGCCAGTAGTATCTGGACAGGGGATAGACTGTTTTTT. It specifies CASSIWTGDRLFF.

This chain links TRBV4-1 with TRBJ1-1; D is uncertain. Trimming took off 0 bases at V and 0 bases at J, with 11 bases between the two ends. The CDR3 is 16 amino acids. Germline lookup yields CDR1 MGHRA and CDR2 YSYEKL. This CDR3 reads CASSQDHTVVNTEAFF. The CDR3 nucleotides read TGCGCCAGCAGCCAAGATCACACAGTAGTGAACACTGAAGCTTTCTTT.

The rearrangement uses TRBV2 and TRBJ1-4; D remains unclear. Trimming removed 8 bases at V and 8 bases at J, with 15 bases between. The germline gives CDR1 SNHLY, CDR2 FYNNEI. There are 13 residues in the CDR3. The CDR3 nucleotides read TGTGCCAGCGGGGATAGAGGGTGGGAAAAACTGTTTTTT. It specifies CASGDRGWEKLFF.

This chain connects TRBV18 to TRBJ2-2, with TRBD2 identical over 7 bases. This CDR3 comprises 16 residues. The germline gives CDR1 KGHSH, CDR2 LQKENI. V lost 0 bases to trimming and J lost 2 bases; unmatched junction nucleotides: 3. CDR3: CASSPPGGRNTGELFF. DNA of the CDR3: TGTGCCAGCTCACCACCGGGAGGGAGAAACACCGGGGAGCTGTTTTTT.

The CDR3, as DNA: TGCGCCAGCAGCGACAGGACAGGGCCTAATGAAAAACTGTTTTTT. Translation gives CASSDRTGPNEKLFF. The rearrangement links TRBV5-1 to TRBJ1-4; 8 bases are a match to TRBD1. Unmatched junction bases numbered 5, after V lost 4 bases and J lost 3 bases. Germline V gene sequence: CDR1 SGHRS, CDR2 YFSETQ. The CDR3 is made up of 15 amino acids.

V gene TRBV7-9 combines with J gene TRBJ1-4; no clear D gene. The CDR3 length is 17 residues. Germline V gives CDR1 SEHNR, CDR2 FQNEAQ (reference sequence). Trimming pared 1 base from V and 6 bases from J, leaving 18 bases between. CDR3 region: CASSLGMQPRVYEKLFF. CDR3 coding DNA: TGTGCCAGCAGCTTAGGCATGCAACCCCGGGTATATGAAAAACTGTTTTTT.

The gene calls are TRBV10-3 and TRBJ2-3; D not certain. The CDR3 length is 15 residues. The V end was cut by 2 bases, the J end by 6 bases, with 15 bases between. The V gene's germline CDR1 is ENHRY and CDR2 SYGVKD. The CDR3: CAISEASIWADTQYF. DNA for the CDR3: TGTGCCATCAGTGAGGCGTCCATCTGGGCGGATACGCAGTATTTT.

The CDR3 sequence is CSVSPTGGRGEQYF. CDR3 DNA: TGCAGCGTTTCCCCAACCGGCGGGAGGGGCGAGCAGTACTTC. The V gene is TRBV29-1, the J gene TRBJ2-7; TRBD2 matches at 9 bases. The CDR3 has 14 amino acids. J was trimmed by 6 bases and V by 5 bases; bases with no gene match: 11. Germline-derived CDR1 and CDR2 are SQVTM and ANQGSEA.

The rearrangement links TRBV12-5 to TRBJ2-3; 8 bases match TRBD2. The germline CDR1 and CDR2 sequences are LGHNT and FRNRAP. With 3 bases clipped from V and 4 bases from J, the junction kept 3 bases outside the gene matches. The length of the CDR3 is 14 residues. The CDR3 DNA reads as TGTGCTAGTGGTTTCGGGAGGGAGGCAGATACGCAGTATTTT. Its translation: CASGFGREADTQYF.